Presented here are 24 T cell receptor beta chains from one specimen sequenced in a study of TIL therapy for anti-PD-1-resistant metastatic lung cancer. The immunoSEQ assay was v3. Assay used: immunoSEQ multiplex PCR; TCRdb lists only in-frame clones, some missing. In the table there are roughly 8,000 clones, 70% to 85% of which are singletons. Noted time point: pre-treatment sample, taken before nivolumab and TIL therapy. Most excised metastases sampled were pleural nodules or supraclavicular lymph nodes. The material was tumor tissue, obtained at baseline. The receptors come from a person between 25 and 80 years old with non-small cell lung cancer.

This chain joins TRBV6-6 and TRBJ2-7, with D uncertain. The V gene's germline CDR1 is MNHNY and CDR2 SVGAGI (reference sequence). The CDR3 sequence is 15 residues long. Trimming pared 4 bases from V and 0 bases from J, leaving 13 bases between. CDR3 nucleotides: TGTGCCAGCAGTTCCCCGACATTAAGCTCCTACGAGCAGTACTTC. Its translation: CASSSPTLSSYEQYF.

V and J are TRBV7-2 and TRBJ2-1; either TRBD1 or TRBD2 may supply D (6 bases each). V was shortened by 1 base and J by 12 bases, with 19 bases between the two germline ends. CDR3 length: 15 residues. Germline values: CDR1 SGHTA, CDR2 FQGNSA. This chain's CDR3 is CASSLEVGRGGGQFF. The CDR3 nucleotides are TGTGCCAGCAGCTTAGAGGTCGGCAGGGGAGGAGGGCAGTTCTTC.

The chain carries TRBV9 and TRBJ2-1, with 10 bases that match TRBD2. In germline, CDR1 is SGDLS, CDR2 YYNGEE. The CDR3 has 16 residues. The trim removed 0 bases at V and 7 bases at J, leaving 7 bases unmatched. CDR3 residues: CASSVGASGGQNEQFF. CDR3 nucleotide sequence: TGTGCCAGCAGCGTAGGGGCTAGCGGGGGACAAAATGAGCAGTTCTTC.

The chain couples TRBV2 to TRBJ2-7; D may be TRBD2 (6 bases). Germline V gene sequence: CDR1 SNHLY, CDR2 FYNNEI. Trimming removed 6 bases at V and 2 bases at J, with 17 bases between. This CDR3 spans 15 amino acids. In nucleotides, the CDR3 is TGTGCCAGCAGAACCCCGGGACTGTCAACCTACGAGCAGTACTTC. Translation: CASRTPGLSTYEQYF.

V gene TRBV11-2 combines with J gene TRBJ1-1; D remains ambiguous. Germline V lookup: CDR1 SGHAT, CDR2 FQNNGV. Trimming left V 2 bases short and J 0 bases short, with 4 bases between. The CDR3 extends over 13 amino acids. CDR3 loop: CASSLQMNTEAFF. DNA of the CDR3: TGTGCCAGCAGCTTACAGATGAACACTGAAGCTTTCTTT.

This clone occurred a few times. The CDR3 DNA is TGTGCCAGCAGTGACCGGACTGAAGCTTTCTTT. Translated, it gives CASSDRTEAFF. The V call is TRBV6-6, the J call TRBJ1-1; D uncertain. The germline gives CDR1 MNHNY, CDR2 SVGAGI (reference sequence). Trimming stripped 5 bases from V and 5 bases from J, with 6 bases between. The CDR3 runs 11 residues.

Here the CDR3 DNA reads TGCGCCAGCAGCTTGCGAGGGGTAGAAGGTGAAAAACTGTTTTTT. Residues: CASSLRGVEGEKLFF. The chain has TRBV5-1 and TRBJ1-4, with a possible D match to TRBD1 (5 bases). The CDR3 runs to 15 residues. Germline lookup yields CDR1 SGHRS and CDR2 YFSETQ. Trimming took 1 base from V and 7 from J, leaving 14 bases between them.

This clone was picked up one time. The same CDR3 also results from other DNA sequences found in this sample. The chain uses TRBV7-8 and TRBJ1-5; TRBD1 matches 7 bases. Per the germline V gene, CDR1 is SGHVS and CDR2 is FQNEAQ. Germline trimming cut 4 bases from V and 3 bases from J; bases unmatched to any gene: 3. This CDR3 has 14 residues. CDR3 protein: CASSSGQINQPQHF. CDR3 bases: TGTGCCAGCAGCTCGGGACAGATCAATCAGCCCCAGCATTTT. The variable domain in full, completed from reference TRBV7-8 and TRBJ1-5, reads GAGVSQSPRYKVAKRGQDVALRCDPISGHVSLFWYQQALGQGPEFLTYFQNEAQLDKSGLPSDRFFAERPEGSVSTLKIQRTQQEDSAVYLCASSSGQINQPQHFGDGTRLSIL.

This chain links TRBV28 with TRBJ2-5, with D perhaps TRBD2 (5 bases). The tail of the sequence fits TRBJ2-7 better, so the J call may be wrong. The CDR3 is made up of 14 amino acids. Germline V lookup: CDR1 MDHEN, CDR2 SYDVKM. The CDR3 DNA reads TGTGCCAGCAGTTTACTAGCTAACTCCTACGAGCAGTACTTC. This translates into CASSLLANSYEQYF.

This chain uses TRBV6-5 with TRBJ1-6; 7 bases are a match to TRBD1. The germline gives CDR1 MNHEY, CDR2 SVGAGI. After removal of 2 bases from V and 7 bases from J, the junction contained 8 bases not matched to a gene. The CDR3 length is 16 residues. CDR3 DNA: TGTGCCAGCAGTTACGCCCGACAGGGAGGAAATTCACCCCTCCACTTT. Residues: CASSYARQGGNSPLHF.

The gene calls are TRBV4-3 and TRBJ1-6; TRBD1 matches at 9 bases. Germline-derived CDR1 and CDR2 are LGHNA and YSLEER. This CDR3 has 16 amino acids. The trim removed 6 bases at V and 7 bases at J, leaving 10 bases unmatched. The CDR3: CASSMLHGQGNSPLHF. CDR3 DNA sequence: TGCGCCAGCAGTATGTTACACGGACAGGGGAATTCACCCCTCCACTTT.

The chain is built from TRBV7-6 and TRBJ2-7; D remains ambiguous. Germline V CDR1 and CDR2: SGHVS, FNYEAQ. Trimming shortened V by 5 bases and J by 0 bases, and 17 bases separated the two germline ends. The CDR3 runs to 16 residues. The CDR3 DNA follows: TGTGCCAGCAGCATAAACCCGGACGCTGGCTCCTACGAGCAGTACTTC. Protein sequence: CASSINPDAGSYEQYF. Filled out from reference TRBV7-6 and TRBJ2-7, the complete variable domain reads GAGVSQSPRYKVTKRGQDVALRCDPISGHVSLYWYRQALGQGPEFLTYFNYEAQQDKSGLPNDRFSAERPEGSISTLTIQRTEQRDSAMYRCASSINPDAGSYEQYFGPGTRLTVT.

V is TRBV9 and J is TRBJ2-2; D is tentatively TRBD1 or TRBD2 (5 bases each). The V gene's germline CDR1 is SGDLS and CDR2 YYNGEE. The ends were cut back, 0 bases at V and 1 base at J, with 10 bases in the middle. This CDR3 is built from 16 residues. The CDR3: CASSVASGGNTGELFF. In DNA form, the CDR3 reads TGTGCCAGCAGCGTAGCTAGTGGGGGGAACACCGGGGAGCTGTTTTTT.

The rearrangement joins TRBV6-6 to TRBJ2-1, with 7 nucleotides matching TRBD2. The V gene end was trimmed by 8 bases and the J gene end by 0 bases; junction bases not matched to a gene: 4. CDR3 length: 14 residues. CDR1 is MNHNY, CDR2 SVGAGI, per germline (reference sequence). The chain's CDR3 is CASLGGVSYNEQFF. CDR3 bases: TGTGCCAGCCTGGGGGGGGTCTCCTACAATGAGCAGTTCTTC.

The chain recombines TRBV27 with TRBJ1-1; 7 bases agree with TRBD1. The CDR3 is 15 amino acids. V shed 0 bases, J shed 4 bases, and the junction held 5 bases outside the gene matches. Germline V gene sequence: CDR1 MNHEY, CDR2 SMNVEV (reference sequence). The CDR3: CASSLSITGATEAFF. DNA for the CDR3: TGTGCCAGCAGTTTATCCATCACAGGGGCCACTGAAGCTTTCTTT.

This clone was recorded only once. V is TRBV9 and J is TRBJ2-3; D not resolved. Deletions cut 4 bases from V and 2 bases from J, with 20 bases between. CDR3 length: 17 residues. The germline CDR1 and CDR2 sequences are SGDLS and YYNGEE. Here the CDR3 reads CASSPRSGGVFTDTQYF. For the CDR3, the DNA is TGTGCCAGCAGCCCCCGATCGGGCGGAGTTTTCACAGATACGCAGTATTTT.

This chain links TRBV28 with TRBJ2-3, with D possibly called TRBD1 or TRBD2 (7 bases each). Germline V gene lookup returns CDR1 MDHEN and CDR2 SYDVKM. The ends were cut back, 2 bases at V and 8 bases at J, with 20 bases in the middle. This CDR3 has 16 amino acids. CDR3 in amino acids: CASSLGPTSRGGTQYF. The DNA for the CDR3 is TGTGCCAGCAGTTTAGGGCCGACTAGCAGGGGGGGTACGCAGTATTTT. Looking up the rest from reference TRBV28 and TRBJ2-3 gives the full variable domain: DVKVTQSSRYLVKRTGEKVFLECVQDMDHENMFWYRQDPGLGLRLIYFSYDVKMKEKGDIPEGYSVSREKKERFSLILESASTNQTSMYLCASSLGPTSRGGTQYFGPGTRLTVL.

In DNA form, the CDR3 reads TGTGCCAGCAGCCCTTCGCTTCTCCCCGGAAACACCATATATTTT. Protein product: CASSPSLLPGNTIYF. The rearrangement uses TRBV2 and TRBJ1-3; D not certain. The V gene's germline CDR1 is SNHLY and CDR2 FYNNEI. Trimming cost V 6 bases and J 4 bases, with 16 bases left between them. The CDR3 has 15 amino acids.

CDR3 in amino acids: CAWSQGNQPQHF. The CDR3 coding sequence is TGTGCCTGGAGTCAGGGGAATCAGCCCCAGCATTTT. V usage is TRBV30 and J usage is TRBJ1-5, with D possibly TRBD1 on 6 matching bases. Trimming removed 2 bases from V and 4 bases from J, with 6 bases in between. From germline, CDR1 is GTSNPN and CDR2 SVGIG (reference sequence). This CDR3 region has 12 residues.

The rearrangement links TRBV5-1 to TRBJ2-7; perhaps TRBD1 as D (7 bases). The CDR3 spans 14 residues. Trimming shortened V by 3 bases and J by 2 bases, and 12 bases separated the two germline ends. From germline, CDR1 is SGHRS and CDR2 YFSETQ. CDR3: CASSSGGGTYEQYF. DNA of the CDR3: TGCGCCAGCAGCTCTGGAGGGGGCACCTACGAGCAGTACTTC.

The chain carries TRBV4-3 and TRBJ2-5; 13 bases agree with TRBD2. With 0 bases clipped from V and 7 bases from J, the junction kept 8 bases outside the gene matches. This CDR3 contains 17 residues. Germline V gives CDR1 LGHNA, CDR2 YSLEER. CDR3: CASSQDAGTSGMATQYF. The CDR3 bases are TGCGCCAGCAGCCAAGATGCCGGGACTAGCGGGATGGCGACCCAGTACTTC.

The chain uses TRBV5-1 and TRBJ2-3, with 7 bases aligning to TRBD2. The CDR3 covers 14 residues. V lost 4 bases to trimming and J lost 5 bases; unmatched junction nucleotides: 7. Germline CDR1 is SGHRS and CDR2 is YFSETQ. CDR3 in amino acids: CASSISGVGDTQYF. DNA of the CDR3: TGCGCCAGCAGCATCAGCGGGGTAGGAGATACGCAGTATTTT.

V and J are TRBV7-3 and TRBJ2-1; a weak D match, TRBD1 (5 bases). CDR3 length equals 17 residues. The germline V gene encodes CDR1 SGHTA and CDR2 FQGTGA. With 4 bases removed from V and 0 bases from J, the gap between germline ends came to 16 bases. The CDR3 loop reads CASSSSSRVSSYNEQFF. The CDR3 bases are TGTGCCAGCAGCTCCTCCTCCAGGGTGAGCTCCTACAATGAGCAGTTCTTC.

This clone is termed large. The chain joins TRBV4-1 to TRBJ1-6; D is possibly TRBD1 (6 bases). The germline gives CDR1 MGHRA, CDR2 YSYEKL. This CDR3 region has 15 residues. V was trimmed by 1 base and J by 10 bases, leaving 14 bases between them. The CDR3 nucleotides read TGCGCCAGCAGCCAAGTGGCCAGGGGACGCTCACCCCTCCACTTT. Protein product: CASSQVARGRSPLHF.